This TCR beta chain was observed in a study of shared clonotypes between healthy human individuals. Findings and caveats of the study: Apart from blood, nothing was sampled; tissue repertoires likely differ. On the whole, naive subsets had larger estimated richness than memory subsets had.

This clone has a single count. As yet, its antigen is unknown. The investigators split CD4+ cells into a CD45RA+ naive subset and a CD45RA-negative memory subset. V was clipped by 4 bases and J by 6 bases; unmatched bases: 7. Germline-derived CDR1 and CDR2 are SEHNR and FQNEAQ (reference sequence). The CDR3 is 14 amino acids. The run depth of the assay was deep. Clones were sequenced by immunoSEQ multiplex PCR, and TCRdb holds only the in-frame ones, with some missing. The sample consists of about 2.4 million clones, approximately 93% of them appearing once. This TCR derives from a man aged 18-30 years in good health. Some clones in this sample may be carry-over from other donors' samples. The specimen sequenced was naive CD4+ T cells from PBMCs. Subset described: CD45RA+ positively selected. This chain connects TRBV7-9 to TRBJ2-3, with TRBD1 identical over 7 bases. The chain's CDR3 is CASSSRQGWDTQYF. CDR3 coding DNA: TGTGCCAGCAGCTCGCGACAGGGCTGGGATACGCAGTATTTT.